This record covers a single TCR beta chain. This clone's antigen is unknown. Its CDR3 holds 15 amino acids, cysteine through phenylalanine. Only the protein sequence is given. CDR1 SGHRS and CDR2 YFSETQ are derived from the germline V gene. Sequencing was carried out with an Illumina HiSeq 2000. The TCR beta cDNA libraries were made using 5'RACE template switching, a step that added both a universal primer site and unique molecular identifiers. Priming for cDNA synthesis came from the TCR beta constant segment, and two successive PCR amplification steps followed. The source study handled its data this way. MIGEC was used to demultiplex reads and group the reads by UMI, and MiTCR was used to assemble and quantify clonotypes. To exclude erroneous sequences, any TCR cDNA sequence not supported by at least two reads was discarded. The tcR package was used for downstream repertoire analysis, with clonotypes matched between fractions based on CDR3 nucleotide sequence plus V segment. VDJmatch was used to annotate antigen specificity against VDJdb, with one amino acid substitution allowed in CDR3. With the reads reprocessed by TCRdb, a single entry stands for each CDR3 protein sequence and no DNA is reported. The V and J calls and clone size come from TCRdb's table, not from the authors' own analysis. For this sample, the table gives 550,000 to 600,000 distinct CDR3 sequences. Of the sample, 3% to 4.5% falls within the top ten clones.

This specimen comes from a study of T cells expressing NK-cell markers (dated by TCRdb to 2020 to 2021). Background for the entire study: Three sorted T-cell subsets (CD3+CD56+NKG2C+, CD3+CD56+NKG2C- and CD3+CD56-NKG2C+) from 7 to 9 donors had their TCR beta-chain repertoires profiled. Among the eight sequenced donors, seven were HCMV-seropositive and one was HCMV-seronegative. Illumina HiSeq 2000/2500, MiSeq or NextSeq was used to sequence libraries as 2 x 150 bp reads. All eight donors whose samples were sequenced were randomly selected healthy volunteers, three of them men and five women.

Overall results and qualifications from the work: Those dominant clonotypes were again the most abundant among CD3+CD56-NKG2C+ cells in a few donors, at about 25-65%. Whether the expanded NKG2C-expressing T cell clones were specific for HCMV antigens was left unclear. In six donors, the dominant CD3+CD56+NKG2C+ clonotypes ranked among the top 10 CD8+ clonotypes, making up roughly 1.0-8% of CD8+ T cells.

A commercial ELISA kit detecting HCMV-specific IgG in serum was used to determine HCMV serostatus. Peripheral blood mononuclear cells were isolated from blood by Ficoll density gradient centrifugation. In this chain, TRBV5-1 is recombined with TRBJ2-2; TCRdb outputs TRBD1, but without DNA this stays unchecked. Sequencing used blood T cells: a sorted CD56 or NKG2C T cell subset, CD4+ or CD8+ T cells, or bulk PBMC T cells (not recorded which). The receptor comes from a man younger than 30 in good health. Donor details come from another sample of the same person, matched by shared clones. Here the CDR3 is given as CASSSRQGAIGELFF.